These 20 T cell receptor beta chains originate from one sample sequenced in a study of vaccination and CD4 T cells after COVID-19. The treatment: approximately 11-day PBMC culture with coronavirus spike peptide pools or control peptides (ViraFEST assay). Sequencing of the DNA from cultured CD4+ T cells was carried out with the Oncomine TCR Beta short-read assay. MiXCR, applied by TCRdb to the PCR reads, yields one record per CDR3 protein. The top ten clones hold around 18% of a sample with about 14,000 distinct CDR3 sequences, roughly 60% of them seen once. No cognate antigen is known for these TCRs. The sample in question was cultured CD4+ T cells from blood, obtained after SARS-CoV-2 vaccination. The origin of the receptors is a human donor with COVID-19.

The chain recombines TRBV19 with TRBJ2-5; 7 bases agree with TRBD2. Trimming took 3 bases from V and 5 from J; bases not matched to a gene: 6. The CDR3 is 14 residues long. CDR1 and CDR2 (germline): LNHDA, SQIVND (reference sequence). For the CDR3, the DNA is TGTGCCAGTAGTATGGGAGGGGCTGGGGAGACCCAGTACTTC. Translated, it gives CASSMGGAGETQYF.

J is TRBJ1-2 and V is TRBV28; TRBD1 might be the D (5 bases). Germline loops: CDR1 MDHEN, CDR2 SYDVKM. This CDR3 has 15 amino acids. With 7 bases removed from V and 0 bases from J, the gap between germline ends came to 15 bases. The CDR3 sequence: CASNTGGGANYGYTF. Here the CDR3 DNA reads TGTGCCAGCAACACGGGGGGGGGAGCTAACTATGGCTACACCTTC.

This clonotype was seen a few times. The V gene is TRBV6-1, the J gene TRBJ1-5; TRBD1 aligns across 9 bases. Germline CDR1 is MNHNS and CDR2 is SASEGT. This CDR3 comprises 15 residues. Trimming took 7 bases from V and 3 from J; bases not matched to a gene: 7. The CDR3 loop reads CASNPGTGFNQPQHF. DNA for the CDR3: TGTGCCAGCAACCCGGGGACAGGGTTCAATCAGCCCCAGCATTTT.

The gene calls are TRBV7-6 and TRBJ1-2, with D tentatively TRBD1 (6 bases). The length of the CDR3 is 14 residues. V was trimmed by 3 bases and J by 3 bases, leaving 11 bases between them. Germline CDR1 and CDR2: SGHVS and FNYEAQ. DNA for the CDR3: TGTGCCAGCAGCTTGGGGGCGCCTGACTATGGCTACACCTTC. Amino acids: CASSLGAPDYGYTF.

The chain recombines TRBV27 with TRBJ1-1; tentative D call: TRBD1 (5 bases). V lost 7 bases, J lost 1 base, and 19 bases lay in between. The CDR3 covers 16 residues. The germline V gene encodes CDR1 MNHEY and CDR2 SMNVEV (reference sequence). The CDR3 loop reads CASTRADRGKNTEAFF. DNA for the CDR3: TGTGCCAGCACTCGCGCAGATAGGGGCAAGAACACTGAAGCTTTCTTT.

The sample holds a few counts of this clonotype. The V and J genes are TRBV7-2 and TRBJ2-7; 8 positions match TRBD1. Germline V gene data show CDR1 as SGHTA and CDR2 as FQGNSA. Trimming took 1 base from V and 4 from J; bases not matched to a gene: 6. The CDR3 totals 15 residues. Written as DNA, the CDR3 is TGTGCCAGCAGCTTAGGTGGGCAGGGGGCTTACGAGCAGTACTTC. Translation: CASSLGGQGAYEQYF.

This clonotype has a handful of counts. The chain combines TRBV6-5 with TRBJ1-2; a weak D match, TRBD1 (6 bases). The length of the CDR3 is 14 residues. In germline, CDR1 is MNHEY, CDR2 SVGAGI. The V end lost 4 bases, the J end lost 8 bases, and 17 bases lay between the germline ends. CDR3 region: CASSSRAGVKGYTF. The CDR3, as DNA: TGTGCCAGCAGTTCCCGGGCAGGGGTGAAGGGCTACACCTTC.

This clonotype was recorded a few times. The chain carries TRBV6-5 and TRBJ2-3, with no clear D. The CDR3 has 14 amino acids. Germline V gene sequence: CDR1 MNHEY, CDR2 SVGAGI. Trimming pared 0 bases from V and 1 base from J, leaving 5 bases between. The CDR3 DNA follows: TGTGCCAGCAGTTACTCCGGAGGCACAGATACGCAGTATTTT. Its translation is CASSYSGGTDTQYF.

This clonotype was detected once. The genes are TRBV12-3 or TRBV12-4 and TRBJ1-2; D call uncertain. The CDR3 has 13 amino acids. The V end was cut by 6 bases, the J end by 1 base, with 9 bases between. This CDR3 is CASSPGSNYGYTF. CDR3 coding DNA: TGTGCCAGCAGCCCGGGCAGTAACTATGGCTACACCTTC.

This chain uses TRBV11-2 with TRBJ1-2; unclear D gene. The CDR3 consists of 16 residues. V lost 0 bases and J lost 0, with 11 bases in between. Germline-derived CDR1 and CDR2 are SGHAT and FQNNGV. DNA of the CDR3: TGTGCCAGCAGCTTAGATGGTAGGATCTCTAACTATGGCTACACCTTC. It yields the protein CASSLDGRISNYGYTF. The full variable domain, with the rest looked up from reference TRBV11-2 and TRBJ1-2, is EAGVAQSPRYKIIEKRQSVAFWCNPISGHATLYWYQQILGQGPKLLIQFQNNGVVDDSQLPKDRFSAERLKGVDSTLKIQPAKLEDSAVYLCASSLDGRISNYGYTFGSGTRLTVV.

This chain joins TRBV7-9 and TRBJ2-5, with 8 bases aligning to TRBD2. V lost 1 base and J lost 5; bases outside the gene matches: 9. This CDR3 has 16 residues. Germline V gene lookup returns CDR1 SEHNR and CDR2 FQNEAQ (reference sequence). The DNA of the CDR3 is TGTGCCAGCAGCTTAGGTAGCGGGGCTTTGGCGGAGACCCAGTACTTC. Amino acid sequence: CASSLGSGALAETQYF.

The rearrangement uses TRBV11-2 and TRBJ1-5; D is uncertain. Per germline, CDR1 SGHAT and CDR2 FQNNGV. This CDR3 is built from 13 residues. V shed 0 bases and J shed 4 bases, with 4 bases lying between them. The CDR3 loop reads CASSLDRNQPQHF. CDR3 DNA sequence: TGTGCCAGCAGCTTAGACCGAAATCAGCCCCAGCATTTT.

The gene calls are TRBV24-1 and TRBJ2-7; D possibly corresponds to TRBD2 (6 bases). The V gene lost 3 bases and the J gene lost 2 bases, with 19 bases spanning the gap. The length of the CDR3 is 17 residues. Germline-derived CDR1 and CDR2 are KGHDR and SFDVKD. The CDR3 protein is CATSDPPPRGSTYEQYF. CDR3 bases: TGTGCCACCAGTGATCCTCCTCCCCGGGGGTCGACCTACGAGCAGTACTTC.

The rearrangement joins TRBV20-1 to TRBJ2-3; 7 nucleotides match TRBD2. Losses at the gene ends were 2 bases for V and 2 bases for J; bases not matched to a gene: 4. Germline lookup yields CDR1 DFQATT and CDR2 SNEGSKA (reference sequence). This CDR3 region has 14 residues. The CDR3 spells CSARRREPTDTQYF. The DNA of the CDR3 is TGCAGTGCTAGACGGCGGGAGCCCACAGATACGCAGTATTTT.

This clonotype was seen just once. The chain joins TRBV20-1 to TRBJ2-3; 9 nucleotides line up with TRBD1. Germline CDR1 reads DFQATT; CDR2 reads SNEGSKA (reference sequence). V was pared by 6 bases and J by 4 bases, with 5 bases of the junction left unmatched. The CDR3 sequence is 13 residues long. CDR3 in amino acids: CSATTGGADTQYF. The CDR3 nucleotides read TGCAGTGCCACAACAGGGGGCGCAGATACGCAGTATTTT.

The chain carries TRBV20-1 and TRBJ2-7; D gene unclear. CDR3 size: 14 residues. V was cut by 3 bases and J by 3 bases, with 15 bases left in between. Germline V CDR1 and CDR2: DFQATT, SNEGSKA (reference sequence). CDR3 coding DNA: TGCAGTGCTAGTCCCCCGTACGCTATCTACGAGCAGTACTTC. Translation: CSASPPYAIYEQYF.

The CDR3 region is CASSINPGQVHYGYTF. The CDR3 DNA reads TGTGCCAGCAGTATAAACCCGGGACAGGTGCACTATGGCTACACCTTC. This chain joins TRBV27 and TRBJ1-2, with TRBD1 matching 8 bases. V was pared by 5 bases and J by 3 bases, with 11 bases of the junction left unmatched. Germline loops: CDR1 MNHEY, CDR2 SMNVEV (reference sequence). The CDR3 has 16 residues.

J is TRBJ1-2 and V is TRBV7-2; D unresolved. Germline CDR1 reads SGHTA; CDR2 reads FQGNSA. V was shortened by 3 bases and J by 8 bases, with 10 bases between the two germline ends. There are 12 residues in the CDR3. The DNA for the CDR3 is TGTGCCAGCAGCTTCCCGGGAGGGGGCTACACCTTC. Residues: CASSFPGGGYTF. The whole variable domain, remainder taken from reference TRBV7-2 and TRBJ1-2, is GAGVSQSPSNKVTEKGKDVELRCDPISGHTALYWYRQSLGQGLEFLIYFQGNSAPDKSGLPSDRFSAERTGGSVSTLTIQRTQQEDSAVYLCASSFPGGGYTFGSGTRLTVV.

V is TRBV7-2 and J is TRBJ2-2, with 15 bases identical to TRBD2. Per the germline V gene, CDR1 is SGHTA and CDR2 is FQGNSA. The CDR3 length is 20 residues. The trim removed 4 bases at V and 5 bases at J, leaving 14 bases unmatched. The CDR3 here is CASSSPGTSGGQGGTGELFF. CDR3 DNA: TGTGCCAGCAGCTCACCCGGGACTAGCGGGGGGCAAGGGGGAACCGGGGAGCTGTTTTTT.

This clonotype was counted between two and nine times. The chain is built from TRBV20-1 and TRBJ1-1; possibly TRBD1 for D (5 bases). The V end lost 7 bases, the J end lost 1 base, and 10 bases lay between the germline ends. Germline loops: CDR1 DFQATT, CDR2 SNEGSKA (reference sequence). CDR3 length: 12 residues. In DNA, the CDR3 is TGCAGTGGAGGTACAGGGAACACTGAAGCTTTCTTT. This codes for CSGGTGNTEAFF.